This TCR beta chain was captured in a study of T cell responses to AZD1222 COVID-19 vaccine. Study results and caveats: Among vaccine-associated CD4 TCRs, coverage spanned spike, with dominance at 160-218 and 743-854. A reported finding is that nearly half of spike-specific TCRs target unmutated variant regions. Increases in Spike-specific TCR breadth and depth were seen after two AZD1222 doses.

Trimming cost V 3 bases and J 5 bases; bases outside gene matches: 2. This CDR3 contains 14 residues. CDR1 and CDR2 (germline): MDHEN, SYDVKM. Libraries were prepared by immunoSEQ multiplex PCR; TCRdb keeps only in-frame clonotypes and omits some of them. The data show some 140,000 clones, about 90% seen once. In the case of this clone: Its antigen is unknown.

V usage is TRBV28 and J usage is TRBJ1-4; 8 nucleotides align to TRBD1. The starting material was peripheral blood, obtained on day 0 of AZD1222 vaccination. This sequence originates from an adult in good health. Here the CDR3 reads CASSLQGANEKLFF. The CDR3 DNA is TGTGCCAGCAGTTTGCAGGGGGCAAATGAAAAACTGTTTTTT.